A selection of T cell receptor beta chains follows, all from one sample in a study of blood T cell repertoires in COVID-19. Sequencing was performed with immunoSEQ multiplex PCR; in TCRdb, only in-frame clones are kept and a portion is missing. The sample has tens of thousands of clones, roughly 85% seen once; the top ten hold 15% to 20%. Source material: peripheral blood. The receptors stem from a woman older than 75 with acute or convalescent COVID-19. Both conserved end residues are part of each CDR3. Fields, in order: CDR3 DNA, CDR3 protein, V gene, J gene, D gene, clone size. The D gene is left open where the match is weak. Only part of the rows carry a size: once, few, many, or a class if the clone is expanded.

TGTGCCTGGAGTCGACAGGGGGACACCATATATTTT,CAWSRQGDTIYF,TRBV30,TRBJ1-3,TRBD1,-
TGTGCCAGCAGCCACTCAGGCTCTGGAAACACCATATATTTT,CASSHSGSGNTIYF,TRBV3-1/TRBV3-2,TRBJ1-3,-,-
TGTGCCAGCAGCTTAGCTTCCGGGACAGGGACTTACACCTTC,CASSLASGTGTYTF,TRBV7-9,TRBJ1-2,TRBD1,-
TGTGCCAGCAGTTCCTCCTACACCGGGGAGCTGTTTTTT,CASSSSYTGELFF,TRBV12-3/TRBV12-4,TRBJ2-2,-,-
TGTGCCAGCAGCTTCGGACAGCCTGACTACAATGAGCAGTTCTTC,CASSFGQPDYNEQFF,TRBV9,TRBJ2-1,-,-
TGCGCCAGCAGCCAGGGGAGTATAGGCACCGGGGAGCTGTTTTTT,CASSQGSIGTGELFF,TRBV5-1,TRBJ2-2,-,-
TGTGCCTGGAGTAGGAATAATGGGCTAGCGGGAGGGATCTACACCGGGGAGCTGTTTTTT,CAWSRNNGLAGGIYTGELFF,TRBV30,TRBJ2-2,TRBD2,-
TGTGCCAGCTCACCACCGACGGGAAGTACCACCATATATTTT,CASSPPTGSTTIYF,TRBV18,TRBJ1-3,-,-
TGTGCCAGCAGCCAAGATCACGCAGCCTACGAGCAGTACTTC,CASSQDHAAYEQYF,TRBV3-1/TRBV3-2,TRBJ2-7,-,-
TGTGCCAGTAGTGCCCCGGGACAGGGGAGGGGAAATTCACCCCTCCACTTT,CASSAPGQGRGNSPLHF,TRBV19,TRBJ1-6,TRBD1,-
TGCGCCAGCAGCCAAGATAGGGGATTCCCTGGGACTAGCCGAGACAATGAGCAGTTCTTC,CASSQDRGFPGTSRDNEQFF,TRBV4-1,TRBJ2-1,TRBD2,-
TGTGCCATCAGCGAAGAAAGGTGGGGCAGGTACCAAGAGACCCAGTACTTC,CAISEERWGRYQETQYF,TRBV10-3,TRBJ2-5,-,-
TGTGCCACCAGTGACCCCGGGACAGGGATCACCGGGGAGCTGTTTTTT,CATSDPGTGITGELFF,TRBV24-1,TRBJ2-2,TRBD1,once
TGCGCCAGCAGCTTGGGGGACACCCTGAACACTGAAGCTTTCTTT,CASSLGDTLNTEAFF,TRBV5-1,TRBJ1-1,-,-
TGTGCCAGCAGCCAAGGGGCAGGGAACTATGGCTACACCTTC,CASSQGAGNYGYTF,TRBV3-1/TRBV3-2,TRBJ1-2,-,-
TGTGCCAGCAGCCGCCGCTATCACACTGAAGCTTTCTTT,CASSRRYHTEAFF,TRBV21-1,TRBJ1-1,-,-
TGTGCCAGTAGTGCGGCGGGGAGGTCCGGGGAGCTGTTTTTT,CASSAAGRSGELFF,TRBV19,TRBJ2-2,-,-
TGTGCCAGCAGTTTAGCGGGGCCGCGGGATGAGCAGTTCTTC,CASSLAGPRDEQFF,TRBV6-5,TRBJ2-1,TRBD2,-
TGTGCCAGCAGTTTGGAGGGGACCGGGGAGCTGTTTTTT,CASSLEGTGELFF,TRBV12-3/TRBV12-4,TRBJ2-2,-,-
TGTGCCAGCAGCTTACGACAGGACGCCTCTGGAAACACCATATATTTT,CASSLRQDASGNTIYF,TRBV5-4,TRBJ1-3,-,-
TGTGCCAGCAGGTCCCAGTCAAGTCAGCCCCAGCATTTT,CASRSQSSQPQHF,TRBV6-5,TRBJ1-5,-,-
TGTGCCAGCAGGCTGACTAGCGGGAACACCGGGGAGCTGTTTTTT,CASRLTSGNTGELFF,TRBV3-1/TRBV3-2,TRBJ2-2,TRBD2,-
TGCGCCAGCAAGGCTGGGGCCCTGGAGACCCAGTACTTC,CASKAGALETQYF,TRBV10-2,TRBJ2-5,-,-
TGTGCCAGCAGTGAATCGGGGACAGGTCAGTCTGAAGCTTTCTTT,CASSESGTGQSEAFF,TRBV25-1,TRBJ1-1,TRBD1,-
TGTGCCAGCAGTTTATTTTCTAATTGGGACACTGATGGCTACACCTTC,CASSLFSNWDTDGYTF,TRBV27,TRBJ1-2,-,-
TGTGCCATCCTTCCCCCCCAGGGGGCTGGAAACACCATATATTTT,CAILPPQGAGNTIYF,TRBV6-5,TRBJ1-3,TRBD1,-
TGTGCCAGTAGTCCCGGACAGGTCGACTCTGGAAACACCATATATTTT,CASSPGQVDSGNTIYF,TRBV19,TRBJ1-3,TRBD1,-
TGTGCCAGCAGCCAAGTGGGGGCGGGCACCGGGGAGCTGTTTTTT,CASSQVGAGTGELFF,TRBV3-1/TRBV3-2,TRBJ2-2,-,-
TGTGCCAGCAGCTTAGCGCGGGGCCTCGAGACCGGGGAGCTGTTTTTT,CASSLARGLETGELFF,TRBV7-9,TRBJ2-2,-,few
TGTGCCAGCGCGGGGGGAGCGAACACCGGGGAGCTGTTTTTT,CASAGGANTGELFF,TRBV27,TRBJ2-2,TRBD2,-
TGTGCCAGCAACCCCGGGCGGGAGGAGGATACGCAGTATTTT,CASNPGREEDTQYF,TRBV7-9,TRBJ2-3,TRBD2,-
TGTGCCAGCGGCCCGGCAGGGGATAATTCACCCCTCCACTTT,CASGPAGDNSPLHF,TRBV18,TRBJ1-6,-,few
TGCAGTGCGGCAGGGGTTTGGGGCTACACCTTC,CSAAGVWGYTF,TRBV20-1,TRBJ1-2,-,-
TGTGCCAGCAAGCGACAGGGCAACAATGAGCAGTTCTTC,CASKRQGNNEQFF,TRBV6-5,TRBJ2-1,TRBD1,-
TGTGCCAGCAGCTACGTTACAGGGGCCCCGGGGGAGCAGTACTTC,CASSYVTGAPGEQYF,TRBV7-2,TRBJ2-7,TRBD1,-
TGTGCCATCAGTGCAGCGGAGCTATCCTACGAGCAGTACTTC,CAISAAELSYEQYF,TRBV10-3,TRBJ2-7,-,-
TGTGCCAGCAGTTTGGTCGGGGGGGCCAATGAGCAGTTCTTC,CASSLVGGANEQFF,TRBV27,TRBJ2-1,TRBD2,-
TGTGCCAGCAGCTTCGCGGGGCCAGATACGCAGTATTTT,CASSFAGPDTQYF,TRBV5-4,TRBJ2-3,-,-
TGTGCCAGCAGCTTCACCGGGACAGACACTGAAGCTTTCTTT,CASSFTGTDTEAFF,TRBV7-9,TRBJ1-1,TRBD1,-
TGTGCCAGCAGTGAATTCGGCACAGGGGCTTTCTACGAGCAGTACTTC,CASSEFGTGAFYEQYF,TRBV25-1,TRBJ2-7,TRBD1,-
TGCGCCAGCAGCCAGGACAGGTGGGTCCAGACTGAAGCTTTCTTT,CASSQDRWVQTEAFF,TRBV4-1,TRBJ1-1,TRBD1,-
TGTGCCACCAGTGAGCCCGGGAGGCCTGACAATGAGCAGTTCTTC,CATSEPGRPDNEQFF,TRBV24-1,TRBJ2-1,TRBD2,once